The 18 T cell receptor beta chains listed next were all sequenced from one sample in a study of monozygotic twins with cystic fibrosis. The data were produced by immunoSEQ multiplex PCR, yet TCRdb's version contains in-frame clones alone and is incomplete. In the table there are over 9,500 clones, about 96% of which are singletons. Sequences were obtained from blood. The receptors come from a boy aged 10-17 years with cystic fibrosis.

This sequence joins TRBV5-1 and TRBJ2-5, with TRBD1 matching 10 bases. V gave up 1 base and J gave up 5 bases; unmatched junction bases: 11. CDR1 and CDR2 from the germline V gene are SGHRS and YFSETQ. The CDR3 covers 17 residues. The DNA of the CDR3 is TGCGCCAGCAGCTTGCGGCTTCGGACAGGGGGTTGGGAGACCCAGTACTTC. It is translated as CASSLRLRTGGWETQYF.

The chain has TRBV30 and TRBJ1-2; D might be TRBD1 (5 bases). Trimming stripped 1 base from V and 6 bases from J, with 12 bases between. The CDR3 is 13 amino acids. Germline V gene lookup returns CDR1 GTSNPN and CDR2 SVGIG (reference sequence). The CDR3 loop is CAWSGTGPHGYTF. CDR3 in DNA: TGTGCCTGGAGTGGGACGGGGCCCCATGGCTACACCTTC.

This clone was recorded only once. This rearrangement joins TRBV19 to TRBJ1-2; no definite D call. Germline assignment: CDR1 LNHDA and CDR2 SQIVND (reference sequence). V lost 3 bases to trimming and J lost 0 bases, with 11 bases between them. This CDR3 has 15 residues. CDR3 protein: CASSITLYTNYGYTF. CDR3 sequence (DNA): TGTGCCAGTAGTATCACGCTATACACTAACTATGGCTACACCTTC.

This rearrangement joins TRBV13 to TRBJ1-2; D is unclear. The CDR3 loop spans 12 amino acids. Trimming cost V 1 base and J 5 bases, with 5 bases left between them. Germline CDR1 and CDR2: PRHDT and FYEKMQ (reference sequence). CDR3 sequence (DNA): TGTGCCAGCAGCTTAGACCGATATGGCTACACCTTC. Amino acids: CASSLDRYGYTF.

The CDR3 region is CASSPPIAGGETQYF. The CDR3, as DNA: TGTGCCAGCTCACCACCTATAGCGGGAGGAGAGACCCAGTACTTC. The V gene is TRBV18, the J gene TRBJ2-5; 10 bases are shared with TRBD2. The ends lost 0 bases at V and 4 bases at J; junction bases unmatched: 2. The length of the CDR3 is 15 residues. Germline loops: CDR1 KGHSH, CDR2 LQKENI.

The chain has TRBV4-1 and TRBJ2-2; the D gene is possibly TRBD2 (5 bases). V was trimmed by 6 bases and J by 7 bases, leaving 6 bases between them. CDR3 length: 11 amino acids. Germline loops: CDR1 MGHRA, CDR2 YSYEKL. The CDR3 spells CASRAVGELFF. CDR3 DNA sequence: TGCGCCAGCAGAGCGGTCGGGGAGCTGTTTTTT.

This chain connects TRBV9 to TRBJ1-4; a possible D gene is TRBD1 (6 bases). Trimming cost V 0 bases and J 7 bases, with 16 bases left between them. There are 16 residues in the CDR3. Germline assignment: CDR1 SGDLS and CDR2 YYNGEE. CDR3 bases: TGTGCCAGCAGCGTAGGTACATCAGGGGTCGGTGAAAAACTGTTTTTT. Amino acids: CASSVGTSGVGEKLFF.

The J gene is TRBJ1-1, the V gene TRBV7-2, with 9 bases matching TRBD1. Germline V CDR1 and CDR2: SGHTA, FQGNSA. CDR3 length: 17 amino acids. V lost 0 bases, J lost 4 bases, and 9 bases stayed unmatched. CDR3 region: CASSLANTNRGPTEAFF. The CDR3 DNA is TGTGCCAGCAGCTTAGCTAATACGAACAGGGGGCCCACTGAAGCTTTCTTT.

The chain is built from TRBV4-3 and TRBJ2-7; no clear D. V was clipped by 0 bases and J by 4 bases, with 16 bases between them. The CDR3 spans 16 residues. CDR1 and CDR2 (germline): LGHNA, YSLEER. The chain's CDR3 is CASSQETVAVPYEQYF. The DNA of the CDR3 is TGCGCCAGCAGCCAAGAAACGGTAGCAGTTCCTTACGAGCAGTACTTC.

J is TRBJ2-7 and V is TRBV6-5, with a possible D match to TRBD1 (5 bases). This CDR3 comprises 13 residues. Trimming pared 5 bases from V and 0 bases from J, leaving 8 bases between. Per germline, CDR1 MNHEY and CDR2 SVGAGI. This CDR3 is CASSKGPSYEQYF. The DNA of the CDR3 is TGTGCCAGCAGTAAGGGGCCCTCCTACGAGCAGTACTTC.

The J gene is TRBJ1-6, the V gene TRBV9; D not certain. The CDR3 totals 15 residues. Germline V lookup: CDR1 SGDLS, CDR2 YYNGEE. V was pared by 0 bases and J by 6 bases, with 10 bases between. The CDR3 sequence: CASSVESGFNSPLHF. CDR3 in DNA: TGTGCCAGCAGCGTAGAATCCGGGTTTAATTCACCCCTCCACTTT.

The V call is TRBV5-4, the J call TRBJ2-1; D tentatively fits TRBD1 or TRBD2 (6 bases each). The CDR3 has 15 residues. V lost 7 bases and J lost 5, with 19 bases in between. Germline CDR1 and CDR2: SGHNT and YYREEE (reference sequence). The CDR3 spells CASWRAQRGDNEQFF. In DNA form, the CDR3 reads TGTGCCAGCTGGAGAGCTCAGAGGGGGGACAATGAGCAGTTCTTC.

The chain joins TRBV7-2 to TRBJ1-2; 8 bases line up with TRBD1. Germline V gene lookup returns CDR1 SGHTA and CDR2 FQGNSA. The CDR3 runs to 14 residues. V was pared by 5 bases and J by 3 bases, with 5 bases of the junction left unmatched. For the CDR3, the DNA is TGTGCCAGCAGCAAAAAGACAGGGGACTATGGCTACACCTTC. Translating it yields CASSKKTGDYGYTF. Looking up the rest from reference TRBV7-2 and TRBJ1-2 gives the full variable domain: GAGVSQSPSNKVTEKGKDVELRCDPISGHTALYWYRQSLGQGLEFLIYFQGNSAPDKSGLPSDRFSAERTGGSVSTLTIQRTQQEDSAVYLCASSKKTGDYGYTFGSGTRLTVV.

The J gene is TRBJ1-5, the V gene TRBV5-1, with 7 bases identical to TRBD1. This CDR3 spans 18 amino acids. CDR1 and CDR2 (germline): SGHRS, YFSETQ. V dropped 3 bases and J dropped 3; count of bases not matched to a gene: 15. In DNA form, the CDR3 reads TGCGCCAGCAGCTCACAACAGGGGAAAGGAGTTAACAATCAGCCCCAGCATTTT. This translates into CASSSQQGKGVNNQPQHF.

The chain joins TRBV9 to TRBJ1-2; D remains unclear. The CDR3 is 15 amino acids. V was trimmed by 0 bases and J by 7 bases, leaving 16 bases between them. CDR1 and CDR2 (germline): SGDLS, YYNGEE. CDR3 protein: CASSVVGARASGYTF. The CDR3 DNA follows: TGTGCCAGCAGCGTAGTGGGCGCCCGGGCCTCTGGCTACACCTTC. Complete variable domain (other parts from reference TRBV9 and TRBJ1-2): DSGVTQTPKHLITATGQRVTLRCSPRSGDLSVYWYQQSLDQGLQFLIQYYNGEERAKGNILERFSAQQFPDLHSELNLSSLELGDSALYFCASSVVGARASGYTFGSGTRLTVV.

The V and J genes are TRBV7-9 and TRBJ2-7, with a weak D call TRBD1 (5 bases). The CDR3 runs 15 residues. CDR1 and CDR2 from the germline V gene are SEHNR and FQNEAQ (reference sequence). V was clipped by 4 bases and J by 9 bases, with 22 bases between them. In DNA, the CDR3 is TGTGCCAGCAGCTCCCGACAGATCCCAGCGATGGGGCAGTACTTC. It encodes CASSSRQIPAMGQYF. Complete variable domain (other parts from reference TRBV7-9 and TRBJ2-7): DTGVSQNPRHKITKRGQNVTFRCDPISEHNRLYWYRQTLGQGPEFLTYFQNEAQLEKSRLLSDRFSAERPKGSFSTLEIQRTEQGDSAMYLCASSSRQIPAMGQYFGPGTRLTVT.

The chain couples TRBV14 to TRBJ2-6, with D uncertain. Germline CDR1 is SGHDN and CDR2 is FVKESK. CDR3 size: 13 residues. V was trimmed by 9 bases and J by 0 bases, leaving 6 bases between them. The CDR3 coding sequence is TGTGCCAGAACCGTCTCTGGGGCCAACGTCCTGACTTTC. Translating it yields CARTVSGANVLTF.

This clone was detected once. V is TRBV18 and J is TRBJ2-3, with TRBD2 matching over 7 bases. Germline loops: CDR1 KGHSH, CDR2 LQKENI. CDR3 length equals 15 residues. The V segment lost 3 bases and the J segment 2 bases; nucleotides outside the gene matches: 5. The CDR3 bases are TGTGCCAGCTCACCCCTGACTAGCCCCACAGATACGCAGTATTTT. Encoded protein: CASSPLTSPTDTQYF.